These 17 T cell receptor beta chains were sequenced from one sample in a study of blood T cell repertoires in COVID-19. The data were produced by immunoSEQ multiplex PCR, yet TCRdb's version contains in-frame clones alone and is incomplete. The table includes about 410,000 clones, over 75% detected once. Material: peripheral blood. These receptors came from a woman aged 40 to 50 with COVID-19, enrolled during active disease.

The V call is TRBV5-1, the J call TRBJ1-6; D might be TRBD1 (6 bases). Trimming shortened V by 0 bases and J by 8 bases, and 12 bases separated the two germline ends. CDR3 length: 15 amino acids. Germline loops: CDR1 SGHRS, CDR2 YFSETQ. CDR3 loop: CASSLETGWHSPLHF. CDR3 DNA sequence: TGCGCCAGCAGCTTGGAAACAGGGTGGCATTCACCCCTCCACTTT.

The CDR3 protein is CASRPGTAMNTEAFF. CDR3 DNA sequence: TGTGCCAGTAGACCAGGGACAGCTATGAACACTGAAGCTTTCTTT. The genes are TRBV19 and TRBJ1-1; 7 bases match TRBD1. Germline trimming cut 6 bases from V and 0 bases from J; bases unmatched to any gene: 7. The CDR3 contains 15 residues. Germline V lookup: CDR1 LNHDA, CDR2 SQIVND (reference sequence).

This rearrangement joins TRBV6-2 or TRBV6-3 to TRBJ2-6; TRBD2 might be the D (6 bases). V was cut by 7 bases and J by 0 bases, with 22 bases left in between. The germline gives CDR1 MNHEY, CDR2 SVGEGT. CDR3 length: 19 residues. The CDR3: CASTPVGGRTSSGANVLTF. In DNA, the CDR3 is TGTGCCAGCACCCCGGTCGGGGGACGGACCAGCTCTGGGGCCAACGTCCTGACTTTC.

The chain has TRBV19 and TRBJ2-5, with 12 bases matching TRBD2. Germline loops: CDR1 LNHDA, CDR2 SQIVND (reference sequence). J lost 4 bases, V lost 5 bases, and 8 bases had no gene match. The CDR3 has 16 amino acids. CDR3 in DNA: TGTGCCAGTAGTTACACCGGGACTAGCGGGTCAGAGACCCAGTACTTC. As protein: CASSYTGTSGSETQYF. Full variable domain (missing parts from reference TRBV19 and TRBJ2-5): DGGITQSPKYLFRKEGQNVTLSCEQNLNHDAMYWYRQDPGQGLRLIYYSQIVNDFQKGDIAEGYSVSREKKESFPLTVTSAQKNPTAFYLCASSYTGTSGSETQYFGPGTRLLVL.

This rearrangement joins TRBV4-3 to TRBJ1-4; D is uncertain. Germline V lookup: CDR1 LGHNA, CDR2 YSLEER. V was trimmed by 2 bases and J by 0 bases, leaving 16 bases between them. The CDR3 totals 18 residues. The CDR3 here is CASSQIPTGFATNEKLFF. CDR3 DNA: TGCGCCAGCAGCCAAATACCCACGGGATTTGCAACTAATGAAAAACTGTTTTTT.

This clone appeared a few times. This chain links TRBV7-2 with TRBJ1-2; D perhaps matches TRBD1 (6 bases). Trimming removed 6 bases from V and 2 bases from J, with 16 bases in between. CDR1 is SGHTA and CDR2 is FQGNSA in the germline V gene. CDR3 size: 15 residues. CDR3 amino acids: CASSLHREGNYGYTF. CDR3 DNA sequence: TGTGCCAGCAGTTTGCACAGGGAGGGGAACTATGGCTACACCTTC. Full variable domain (missing parts from reference TRBV7-2 and TRBJ1-2): GAGVSQSPSNKVTEKGKDVELRCDPISGHTALYWYRQSLGQGLEFLIYFQGNSAPDKSGLPSDRFSAERTGGSVSTLTIQRTQQEDSAVYLCASSLHREGNYGYTFGSGTRLTVV.

This clone was recorded at least ten times. The CDR3 here is CASSLLETGHEKLFF. CDR3 sequence (DNA): TGTGCCAGCAGCCTCCTCGAGACAGGGCATGAAAAACTGTTTTTT. This chain connects TRBV7-9 to TRBJ1-4; 7 nucleotides agree with TRBD1. The CDR3 spans 15 residues. Germline values: CDR1 SEHNR, CDR2 FQNEAQ (reference sequence). The V and J ends lost 5 bases and 6 bases, in that order; junction bases with no gene match: 9.

This sequence joins TRBV10-2 and TRBJ2-1, with TRBD2 matching 8 bases. The CDR3 covers 15 residues. Per germline, CDR1 WSHSY and CDR2 SAAADI. Germline trimming cut 2 bases from V and 0 bases from J; bases unmatched to any gene: 0. The CDR3 nucleotides are TGCGCCAGCAGTGAGCGGGAGGGCTCCTACAATGAGCAGTTCTTC. This translates into CASSEREGSYNEQFF.

The chain is built from TRBV7-9 and TRBJ2-1; 7 bases match TRBD2. After removal of 4 bases from V and 6 bases from J, the junction contained 12 bases not matched to a gene. CDR1 is SEHNR, CDR2 FQNEAQ, per germline (reference sequence). The CDR3 contains 16 residues. The CDR3 is CASSSNREGSFNEQFF. The CDR3 DNA reads as TGTGCCAGCAGCTCAAATAGGGAGGGAAGTTTCAATGAGCAGTTCTTC.

This chain's CDR3 is CSARGTPEPFF. In DNA form, the CDR3 reads TGCAGTGCTAGGGGGACTCCTGAACCGTTCTTC. The chain recombines TRBV20-1 with TRBJ2-1; weak D call: TRBD2 (6 bases). Per the germline V gene, CDR1 is DFQATT and CDR2 is SNEGSKA (reference sequence). V was trimmed by 3 bases and J by 15 bases, leaving 15 bases between them. The CDR3 loop spans 11 amino acids.

The genes are TRBV4-3 and TRBJ1-6; D call uncertain. The CDR3 length is 16 residues. Trimming took off 0 bases at V and 0 bases at J, with 6 bases between the two ends. Germline-derived CDR1 and CDR2 are LGHNA and YSLEER. CDR3 sequence: CASSQDPSSYNSPLHF. The CDR3, as DNA: TGCGCCAGCAGCCAAGATCCGAGCTCCTATAATTCACCCCTCCACTTT.

The chain carries TRBV3-1 (or the pseudogene TRBV3-2) and TRBJ1-5; 7 bases are a match to TRBD1. V was pared by 4 bases and J by 3 bases, with 6 bases of the junction left unmatched. The germline V gene encodes CDR1 LGHDT and CDR2 YNNKEL (reference sequence). CDR3 length: 15 residues. CDR3 sequence reads: CASSPRGQINQPQHF. The CDR3, as DNA: TGTGCCAGCAGCCCAAGGGGGCAGATCAATCAGCCCCAGCATTTT.

This clone appeared a few times. The genes are TRBV30 and TRBJ1-2; D gene ambiguous. The CDR3 totals 11 residues. V lost 5 bases and J lost 3, with 7 bases in between. Germline CDR1 is GTSNPN and CDR2 is SVGIG (reference sequence). The chain's CDR3 is CAWYGYYGYTF. CDR3 sequence (DNA): TGTGCCTGGTACGGGTACTATGGCTACACCTTC. Based on the CDR3 plus reference TRBV30 and TRBJ1-2, the full variable domain is SQTIHQWPATLVQPVGSPLSLECTVEGTSNPNLYWYRQAAGRGLQLLFYSVGIGQISSEVPQNLSASRPQDRQFILSSKKLLLSDSGFYLCAWYGYYGYTFGSGTRLTVV.

V and J are TRBV7-2 and TRBJ2-7; 8 bases line up with TRBD1. Looked up from germline, CDR1 is SGHTA and CDR2 is FQGNSA. The CDR3 has 15 residues. Trimming at V came to 0 bases and at J to 4 bases, leaving 5 bases not matched to a gene. CDR3 sequence: CASSLAAGGRYEQYF. Here the CDR3 DNA reads TGTGCCAGCAGCTTAGCCGCAGGGGGCCGTTACGAGCAGTACTTC.

Note on this clone: The same CDR3 arises from other DNA sequences in this sample as well. J is TRBJ1-5 and V is TRBV2; D ambiguous. CDR1 and CDR2 (germline): SNHLY, FYNNEI. CDR3 length: 13 amino acids. Deletions cut 3 bases from V and 0 bases from J, with 3 bases between. The CDR3 region is CASSDNSNQPQHF. The DNA of the CDR3 is TGTGCCAGCAGTGATAATAGCAATCAGCCCCAGCATTTT.

The chain recombines TRBV5-5 with TRBJ2-5, with 10 bases lining up with TRBD1. After removal of 4 bases from V and 5 bases from J, the junction contained 14 bases not matched to a gene. The CDR3 contains 17 residues. Per the germline V gene, CDR1 is SGHKS and CDR2 is YYEKEE (reference sequence). DNA of the CDR3: TGTGCCAGCAGCCCGGGAACCGGGACAGGGGTTCGCGAGACCCAGTACTTC. Translating gives CASSPGTGTGVRETQYF.

The CDR3 nucleotides read TGTGCCAGCAGTTGGGGACAGGACTCCTACGAGCAGTACTTC. This encodes CASSWGQDSYEQYF. This chain joins TRBV6-5 and TRBJ2-7, with TRBD1 matching 8 bases. CDR1 is MNHEY, CDR2 SVGAGI, per germline. The CDR3 loop spans 14 amino acids. The ends lost 4 bases at V and 0 bases at J; junction bases unmatched: 2.